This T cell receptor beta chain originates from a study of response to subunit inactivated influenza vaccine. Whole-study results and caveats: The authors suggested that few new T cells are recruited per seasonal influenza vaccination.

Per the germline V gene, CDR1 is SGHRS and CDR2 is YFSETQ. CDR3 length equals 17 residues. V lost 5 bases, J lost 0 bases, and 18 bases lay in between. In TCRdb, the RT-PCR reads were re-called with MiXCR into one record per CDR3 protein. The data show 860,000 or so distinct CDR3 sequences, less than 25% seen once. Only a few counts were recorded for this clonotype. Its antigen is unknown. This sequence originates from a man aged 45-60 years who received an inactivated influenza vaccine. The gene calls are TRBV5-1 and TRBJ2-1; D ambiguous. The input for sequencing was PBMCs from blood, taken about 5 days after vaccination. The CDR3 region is CASSPRLVVSSYNEQFF. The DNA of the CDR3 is TGCGCCAGCAGTCCCCGTTTGGTAGTAAGCTCCTACAATGAGCAGTTCTTC.